This T cell receptor (beta chain) derives from a study of CD8+CD57+ T cells in acquired aplastic anemia. General study findings and limits: With respect to CD8+ Simpson's diversity, patients and controls did not differ significantly.

Germline values: CDR1 SGDLS, CDR2 YYNGEE. There are 14 residues in the CDR3. Trimming left V 3 bases short and J 3 bases short, with 7 bases between. Investigators profiled TCR beta VDJ and CDR3 from genomic DNA template. MiXCR, applied by TCRdb to the reads, yields one record per CDR3 protein. The data hold 150,000 to 200,000 distinct CDR3 sequences, with 35% to 50% observed a single time. With regard to this clonotype: As yet, its antigen is unknown.

The sequencing input was sorted CD4+, CD8+, or CD8+CD57+ T cells (not recorded which) from PBMCs. This receptor was identified in a human donor in good health. The V call is TRBV9, the J call TRBJ1-6; unclear D gene. As DNA, the CDR3 is TGTGCCAGCAGCGGCGGGGACTATAATTCACCCCTCCACTTT. Encoded protein: CASSGGDYNSPLHF.